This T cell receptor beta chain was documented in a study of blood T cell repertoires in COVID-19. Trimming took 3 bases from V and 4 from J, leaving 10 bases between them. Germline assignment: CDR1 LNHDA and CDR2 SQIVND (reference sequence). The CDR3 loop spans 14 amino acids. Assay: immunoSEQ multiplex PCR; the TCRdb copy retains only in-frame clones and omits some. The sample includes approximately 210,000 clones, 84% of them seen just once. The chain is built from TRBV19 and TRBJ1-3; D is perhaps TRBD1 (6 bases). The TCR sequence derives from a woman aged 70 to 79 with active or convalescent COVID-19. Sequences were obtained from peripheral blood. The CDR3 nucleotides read TGTGCCAGTAGTATCTACGGGACAGGAAACACCATATATTTT. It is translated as CASSIYGTGNTIYF.